This T cell receptor (beta chain) originates from a study of blood T cell repertoires in COVID-19. From germline, CDR1 is MNHEY and CDR2 SVGEGT. The CDR3 is made up of 14 amino acids. The V and J ends lost 5 bases and 0 bases respectively, with 9 bases between them. The repertoire was sequenced with immunoSEQ multiplex PCR; TCRdb's copy has only in-frame clones and lacks some. The sample yields about 260,000 clones, 87% seen once. The gene calls are TRBV6-2 or TRBV6-3 and TRBJ2-3; D is possibly TRBD1 (6 bases). This TCR came from a woman aged 50 to 65 who had recovered from COVID-19. Input material: peripheral blood. This chain's CDR3 is CASSRTASTDTQYF. The CDR3 coding sequence is TGTGCCAGCAGTAGGACAGCAAGCACAGATACGCAGTATTTT.